A few counts support the clone carrying this T cell receptor beta chain. Its antigen remains unknown. At one of its ends the junction is not consistent with the germline gene, which may arise from a read error. This record belongs to a study of identical twins. General observations from the study: Beta out-of-frame sequences displayed a weaker excess of sharing between twins. Part of the zero-insertion signal could reflect confounding by invariant MAIT and iNKT cells. High-abundance cord blood beta clonotypes had fewer insertions; memory repertoires showed none.

The CDR3 spans 13 residues. The germline CDR1 and CDR2 sequences are LGHNA and YNFKEQ. TCRdb reprocessed the 5' RACE reads with MiXCR, giving one entry per CDR3 protein. The sample has some 200,000 distinct CDR3 sequences; 6.5% to 8.5% are singletons. The data were also submitted as part of a second study, on yellow fever vaccine responses in identical twins.

This TCR derives from a woman aged 18-29 years in good health. The chain has TRBV4-2 and TRBJ2-2, with D possibly being TRBD2 (6 bases). The sample comprised memory (CD45RO+) T cells sorted from blood. CDR3: CDSSQRDTGELFF. DNA of the CDR3: TGTGACAGCAGCCAGCGGGACACCGGGGAGCTGTTTTTT.